This entry lists 23 T cell receptor beta chains sequenced from one sample in a study of cytomegalovirus exposure and HLA in healthy donors. PCR involved 60 Vbeta and 13 Jbeta primers. The protocol was immunoSEQ multiplex PCR, while the TCRdb copy is restricted to in-frame clones and leaves out a portion. The data hold around 150,000 clones, with 75% to 90% observed a single time. The sample was PBMCs. Receptors were obtained from a woman aged 18-35 years in good health and CMV-seronegative.

V is TRBV6-5 and J is TRBJ1-6, with a possible D match to TRBD1 (6 bases). This CDR3 has 15 residues. The germline V gene encodes CDR1 MNHEY and CDR2 SVGAGI. The V end was cut by 8 bases, the J end by 8 bases, with 19 bases between. CDR3 bases: TGTGCCAGCCTTTCCTTTTTGGGGGCGCATTCACCCCTCCACTTT. Translated: CASLSFLGAHSPLHF.

The gene calls are TRBV9 and TRBJ2-1; possibly TRBD2 for D (6 bases). Trimming pared 7 bases from V and 6 bases from J, leaving 17 bases between. CDR3 length: 14 amino acids. In germline, CDR1 is SGDLS, CDR2 YYNGEE. As DNA, the CDR3 is TGTGCCAGCGGTGAGGGATGGAGGGGCAATGAGCAGTTCTTC. Its protein is CASGEGWRGNEQFF.

This clone was seen a handful of times. V is TRBV2 and J is TRBJ1-1; D remains unclear. Between the trimmed V and J ends, which lost 2 bases and 7 bases, there was a span of 11 bases. The CDR3 totals 13 residues. The germline V gene encodes CDR1 SNHLY and CDR2 FYNNEI. CDR3 coding DNA: TGTGCCAGCAGTGAATCCAGGTATCTTGAAGCTTTCTTT. As protein: CASSESRYLEAFF.

The chain uses TRBV7-2 and TRBJ2-6; 7 bases line up with TRBD1. Germline V CDR1 and CDR2: SGHTA, FQGNSA. The CDR3 loop spans 17 amino acids. The trim removed 0 bases at V and 2 bases at J, leaving 4 bases unmatched. The CDR3 region has the DNA TGTGCCAGCAGCTTAGCAGGGGGCGCGGCTGGGGCCAACGTCCTGACTTTC. Translated, it gives CASSLAGGAAGANVLTF. Combining the CDR3 with reference TRBV7-2 and TRBJ2-6 gives the whole variable domain GAGVSQSPSNKVTEKGKDVELRCDPISGHTALYWYRQSLGQGLEFLIYFQGNSAPDKSGLPSDRFSAERTGGSVSTLTIQRTQQEDSAVYLCASSLAGGAAGANVLTFGAGSRLTVL.

The chain employs TRBV6-5 and TRBJ1-1; D is ambiguous. The CDR3 extends over 11 amino acids. Germline assignment: CDR1 MNHEY and CDR2 SVGAGI. Trimming shortened V by 10 bases and J by 5 bases, and 11 bases separated the two germline ends. The CDR3 DNA reads TGTGCCACCCATTCCCGGACTGAAGCTTTCTTT. As protein: CATHSRTEAFF.

J is TRBJ2-2 and V is TRBV5-1, with D hard to call. V lost 2 bases and J lost 4, with 3 bases in between. The germline V gene encodes CDR1 SGHRS and CDR2 YFSETQ. The CDR3 contains 12 residues. The CDR3 reads CASSFGTGELFF. The DNA of the CDR3 is TGCGCCAGCAGCTTCGGCACCGGGGAGCTGTTTTTT.

The gene calls are TRBV27 and TRBJ2-1; no clear D gene. V dropped 3 bases and J dropped 7 bases, with 13 bases sitting between them. Per the germline V gene, CDR1 is MNHEY and CDR2 is SMNVEV (reference sequence). The CDR3 loop spans 14 amino acids. The CDR3 DNA is TGTGCCAGCAGTTTGGGCCCCCGGTGGAATGAGCAGTTCTTC. Protein: CASSLGPRWNEQFF.

The genes are TRBV5-4 and TRBJ2-3; no clear D gene. Per the germline V gene, CDR1 is SGHNT and CDR2 is YYREEE (reference sequence). The CDR3 totals 12 residues. V dropped 4 bases and J dropped 5 bases, with 8 bases sitting between them. CDR3 in DNA: TGTGCCAGCAGCCCTACCGGAGATACGCAGTATTTT. Translation: CASSPTGDTQYF.

This clone was found once. V usage is TRBV28 and J usage is TRBJ1-4; no clear D gene. The CDR3 is made up of 15 amino acids. Germline V gives CDR1 MDHEN, CDR2 SYDVKM. Between the trimmed V and J ends, which lost 4 bases and 8 bases, there was a span of 17 bases. This CDR3 is CASSSGSGRGEKLFF. CDR3 DNA: TGTGCCAGCAGTTCGGGGAGCGGCCGAGGCGAAAAACTGTTTTTT.

The CDR3 spells CASGFPRNEQFF. DNA of the CDR3: TGTGCTAGTGGTTTCCCCCGGAATGAGCAGTTCTTC. This chain joins TRBV12-5 and TRBJ2-1; D is undetermined. The CDR3 consists of 12 residues. V dropped 3 bases and J dropped 7 bases, with 7 bases sitting between them. Germline values: CDR1 LGHNT, CDR2 FRNRAP.

The rearrangement uses TRBV28 and TRBJ2-1; TRBD2 aligns across 8 bases. Trimming removed 5 bases from V and 4 bases from J; junction bases left unmatched: 19. There are 19 residues in the CDR3. Germline V gene lookup returns CDR1 MDHEN and CDR2 SYDVKM. As DNA, the CDR3 is TGTGCCAGCAGTCCTTTGCGGGGGGCGAGTTCGAACCCGTACAATGAGCAGTTCTTC. Protein product: CASSPLRGASSNPYNEQFF. The full variable domain, in which reference TRBV28 and TRBJ2-1 provide the parts outside the CDR3, is DVKVTQSSRYLVKRTGEKVFLECVQDMDHENMFWYRQDPGLGLRLIYFSYDVKMKEKGDIPEGYSVSREKKERFSLILESASTNQTSMYLCASSPLRGASSNPYNEQFFGPGTRLTVL.

This clone was seen only once. The rearrangement uses TRBV9 and TRBJ1-1, with D perhaps TRBD1 (5 bases). The CDR3 has 16 amino acids. V dropped 3 bases and J dropped 4 bases, with 19 bases sitting between them. Germline lookup yields CDR1 SGDLS and CDR2 YYNGEE. The CDR3: CASSAVQVTLSTEAFF. The CDR3 DNA is TGTGCCAGCAGCGCCGTACAGGTAACCCTCAGCACTGAAGCTTTCTTT.

The chain is built from TRBV2 and TRBJ2-5; D gene uncertain. The germline CDR1 and CDR2 sequences are SNHLY and FYNNEI. The length of the CDR3 is 12 residues. Trimming took off 9 bases at V and 6 bases at J, with 14 bases between the two ends. CDR3 in amino acids: CASTEQLQTQYF. Here the CDR3 DNA reads TGTGCCAGTACCGAACAGCTTCAGACCCAGTACTTC.

J is TRBJ1-2 and V is TRBV5-1; D ambiguous. CDR1 and CDR2 from the germline V gene are SGHRS and YFSETQ. Between the trimmed V and J ends, which lost 5 bases and 4 bases, there was a span of 21 bases. The CDR3 extends over 16 amino acids. The CDR3 nucleotides read TGCGCCAGCAGAGCCTGGATAAAGAGGAGGTTCTATGGCTACACCTTC. Its protein is CASRAWIKRRFYGYTF.

The V and J genes are TRBV4-1 and TRBJ2-3; TRBD2 aligns across 7 bases. With 1 base clipped from V and 1 base from J, the junction kept 8 bases outside the gene matches. In germline, CDR1 is MGHRA, CDR2 YSYEKL. The CDR3 totals 17 residues. Here the CDR3 reads CASSQARLADRTDTQYF. The CDR3 region has the DNA TGCGCCAGCAGCCAAGCTAGACTAGCCGATCGCACAGATACGCAGTATTTT.

The chain recombines TRBV5-1 with TRBJ2-3; D is perhaps TRBD2 (5 bases). Germline CDR1 is SGHRS and CDR2 is YFSETQ. The V gene lost 7 bases and the J gene lost 1 base, with 19 bases spanning the gap. The CDR3 totals 16 residues. In nucleotides, the CDR3 is TGCGCCAGCGGCTACGGGATGCTAGACGGCACAGATACGCAGTATTTT. Its translation is CASGYGMLDGTDTQYF.

The V call is TRBV29-1, the J call TRBJ2-1; D may be TRBD2 (6 bases). Germline CDR1 is SQVTM and CDR2 is ANQGSEA. V lost 1 base and J lost 5, with 12 bases in between. The CDR3 runs to 14 residues. CDR3 DNA: TGCAGCGTTGAAGGTGAGATAGCGGACAATGAGCAGTTCTTC. Residues: CSVEGEIADNEQFF.

V usage is TRBV27 and J usage is TRBJ2-1, with TRBD2 matching over 9 bases. V shed 3 bases, J shed 6 bases, and the junction held 6 bases outside the gene matches. Germline CDR1 and CDR2: MNHEY and SMNVEV (reference sequence). CDR3 length: 15 amino acids. The CDR3 region has the DNA TGTGCCAGCAGTTTTTCGGGACTAGCCACCAATGAGCAGTTCTTC. Protein: CASSFSGLATNEQFF.

The gene calls are TRBV6-5 and TRBJ2-7, with D possibly matching TRBD2 (5 bases). V lost 0 bases to trimming and J lost 1 base, with 10 bases between them. The germline V gene encodes CDR1 MNHEY and CDR2 SVGAGI. This CDR3 comprises 15 residues. CDR3 nucleotides: TGTGCCAGCAGTTACTCGAATAGAGGGTCCTACGAGCAGTACTTC. Protein: CASSYSNRGSYEQYF.

The chain is built from TRBV6-5 and TRBJ1-2; perhaps TRBD1 as D (5 bases). CDR1 is MNHEY and CDR2 is SVGAGI in the germline V gene. V lost 8 bases to trimming and J lost 3 bases, with 13 bases between them. CDR3 length: 13 residues. Here the CDR3 reads CASGWGGYYGYTF. Written as DNA, the CDR3 is TGTGCCAGCGGCTGGGGGGGGTACTATGGCTACACCTTC.

The chain uses TRBV7-9 and TRBJ2-1, with 11 bases fitting TRBD2. The germline gives CDR1 SEHNR, CDR2 FQNEAQ (reference sequence). The V gene end was trimmed by 5 bases and the J gene end by 9 bases; junction bases not matched to a gene: 15. CDR3 length: 17 residues. The CDR3 nucleotides are TGTGCCAGCAGCCCCCGCGCTAGCGGGAGGCCCGGGGGTGAGCAGTTCTTC. Its translation is CASSPRASGRPGGEQFF.

This clone was found a few times. V and J are TRBV14 and TRBJ2-1; 9 nucleotides agree with TRBD1. The V and J ends lost 1 base and 11 bases, in that order; junction bases with no gene match: 3. The germline V gene encodes CDR1 SGHDN and CDR2 FVKESK. This CDR3 spans 13 amino acids. In DNA, the CDR3 is TGTGCCAGCAGCCAAGGGACAGGGGCGAAGCAGTTCTTC. Its translation is CASSQGTGAKQFF.

In the case of this clone: The germline gene is not matched at one end of the junction; a read error may be the cause. The rearrangement links TRBV4-1 to TRBJ2-7; TRBD2 matches 7 bases. Germline-derived CDR1 and CDR2 are MGHRA and YSYEKL. The CDR3 loop spans 16 amino acids. CDR3 nucleotide sequence: TGCGCCAACAGCCTGCAGTGGGGGGGGTCATCCTACGAGCAGTACTTC. Its translation is CANSLQWGGSSYEQYF.